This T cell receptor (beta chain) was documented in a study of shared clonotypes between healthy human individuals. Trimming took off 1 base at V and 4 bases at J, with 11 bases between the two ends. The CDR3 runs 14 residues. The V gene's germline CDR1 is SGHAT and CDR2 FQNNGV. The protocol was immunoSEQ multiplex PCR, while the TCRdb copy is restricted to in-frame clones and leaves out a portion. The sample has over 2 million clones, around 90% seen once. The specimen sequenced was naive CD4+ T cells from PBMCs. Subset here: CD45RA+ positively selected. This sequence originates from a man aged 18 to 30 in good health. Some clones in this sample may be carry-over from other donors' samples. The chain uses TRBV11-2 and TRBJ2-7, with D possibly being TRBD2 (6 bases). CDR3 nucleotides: TGTGCCAGCAGCTTAGCGGGAGTGGGGTACGAGCAGTACTTC. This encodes CASSLAGVGYEQYF.